These 23 T cell receptor beta chains share one sample of origin, sequenced in a study of blood T cell repertoires in COVID-19. The assay was immunoSEQ multiplex PCR, and TCRdb's table has in-frame clones only and misses some. The sample has about 390,000 clones, approximately 90% seen once. Specimen: PBMCs or T cells enriched from blood (not recorded which). All receptors come from a woman aged 45 to 65 who had recovered from COVID-19.

The CDR3 spells CASSLFGDQPQHF. For the CDR3, the DNA is TGTGCCAGCAGTTTATTCGGGGATCAGCCCCAGCATTTT. This sequence joins TRBV12-3 or TRBV12-4 and TRBJ1-5; the D is unclear. The length of the CDR3 is 13 residues. Trimming left V 2 bases short and J 5 bases short, with 7 bases between.

Turning to this clone: This sample includes further DNA sequences coding for the same CDR3. The V gene is TRBV7-8, the J gene TRBJ1-1, with a weak D call TRBD1 (6 bases). The CDR3 consists of 13 residues. Germline CDR1 SGHVS, CDR2 FQNEAQ. Trimming removed 3 bases at V and 1 base at J, with 6 bases between. CDR3 nucleotide sequence: TGTGCCAGCAGCTTGGGACAGAACACTGAAGCTTTCTTT. It codes for CASSLGQNTEAFF.

The table lists this clone with a count of one. The rearrangement joins TRBV27 to TRBJ1-6, with D possibly being TRBD1 (5 bases). V lost 8 bases and J 9 bases, leaving 26 bases between the germline ends. The germline V gene encodes CDR1 MNHEY and CDR2 SMNVEV (reference sequence). CDR3 size: 17 residues. DNA of the CDR3: TGTGCCAGCTCTTCCCCGGGGACCCTCGGAGGGAGTTCACCCCTCCACTTT. Translated: CASSSPGTLGGSSPLHF.

The chain has TRBV4-1 and TRBJ1-5; the match to TRBD1 covers 7 bases. Germline V lookup: CDR1 MGHRA, CDR2 YSYEKL. This CDR3 has 15 amino acids. With 4 bases clipped from V and 4 bases from J, the junction kept 7 bases outside the gene matches. Here the CDR3 DNA reads TGCGCCAGCAGCCCGTCGGGACAGCCAAATCAGCCCCAGCATTTT. Its translation: CASSPSGQPNQPQHF.

The J gene is TRBJ1-2, the V gene TRBV5-4; 8 bases are shared with TRBD1. The CDR3 spans 13 residues. CDR1 is SGHNT and CDR2 is YYREEE in the germline V gene (reference sequence). The V gene end was trimmed by 4 bases and the J gene end by 7 bases; junction bases not matched to a gene: 6. The CDR3 sequence: CASSPDRAFGYTF. The CDR3 nucleotides are TGTGCCAGCAGCCCGGACAGGGCGTTTGGCTACACCTTC.

The chain carries TRBV7-3 and TRBJ2-1; possibly TRBD1 for D (5 bases). The CDR3 covers 15 residues. Germline V lookup: CDR1 SGHTA, CDR2 FQGTGA. Between the trimmed V and J ends, which lost 3 bases and 7 bases, there was a span of 16 bases. CDR3 sequence: CASSFDRSTGNEQFF. CDR3 bases: TGTGCCAGCAGCTTTGACAGATCAACCGGTAATGAGCAGTTCTTC.

This clone was picked up a small number of times. V usage is TRBV3-1 (or the pseudogene TRBV3-2) and J usage is TRBJ1-6; a possible D gene is TRBD1 (6 bases). The CDR3 covers 16 residues. Germline V gene sequence: CDR1 LGHDT, CDR2 YNNKEL (reference sequence). With 4 bases removed from V and 4 bases from J, the gap between germline ends came to 14 bases. In nucleotides, the CDR3 is TGTGCCAGCAGCCCGTCCAGGGGATTTTATAATTCACCCCTCCACTTT. Its translation: CASSPSRGFYNSPLHF.

This chain links TRBV30 with TRBJ1-4; perhaps TRBD1 as D (6 bases). The CDR3 has 13 residues. V shed 8 bases and J shed 5 bases, with 15 bases lying between them. In germline, CDR1 is GTSNPN, CDR2 SVGIG (reference sequence). The CDR3 is CARTGTGNEKLFF. The CDR3 coding sequence is TGTGCCAGAACAGGGACCGGGAATGAAAAACTGTTTTTT.

J is TRBJ1-1 and V is TRBV7-8; D gene ambiguous. The CDR3 is 13 residues long. The V end lost 5 bases, the J end lost 11 bases, and 18 bases lay between the germline ends. Germline V CDR1 and CDR2: SGHVS, FQNEAQ. In DNA, the CDR3 is TGTGCCAGCAGCCCCGGGAACCCGGACGGGGCTTTCTTT. Translation gives CASSPGNPDGAFF.

The gene calls are TRBV5-8 and TRBJ2-3; D is undetermined. Germline values: CDR1 SGHTS, CDR2 YDEGEE. The CDR3 spans 14 residues. Between the trimmed V and J ends, which lost 9 bases and 4 bases, there was a span of 18 bases. CDR3 nucleotides: TGTGCCACCGTACAGAACGTCGCATCAGATACGCAGTATTTT. Residues: CATVQNVASDTQYF.

V usage is TRBV30 and J usage is TRBJ2-5, with 8 bases fitting TRBD1. CDR3 length: 13 residues. Germline V lookup: CDR1 GTSNPN, CDR2 SVGIG (reference sequence). V shed 7 bases and J 5 bases; nucleotides not matched to a gene: 9. CDR3 sequence: CAFSQGAGETQYF. For the CDR3, the DNA is TGTGCCTTTAGCCAGGGGGCTGGGGAGACCCAGTACTTC.

In DNA, the CDR3 is TGTGCCACCAAGAGCGACAGGGAGAGGAGTCAGCCCCAGCATTTT. Its translation: CATKSDRERSQPQHF. The chain links TRBV19 to TRBJ1-5; 7 bases align to TRBD1. The CDR3 has 15 amino acids. Germline V gives CDR1 LNHDA, CDR2 SQIVND (reference sequence). With 10 bases clipped from V and 6 bases from J, the junction kept 15 bases outside the gene matches.

This clone was seen only once. CDR3 nucleotides: TGTGCCAGCAGCTCGAGTCAGGGGGGTGGGAACACTGAAGCTTTCTTT. It translates to CASSSSQGGGNTEAFF. The chain has TRBV7-2 and TRBJ1-1; 7 bases line up with TRBD1. Germline assignment: CDR1 SGHTA and CDR2 FQGNSA. J gave up 1 base and V 4 bases, and 9 bases lay outside the gene matches. CDR3 length equals 16 residues.

V usage is TRBV4-1 and J usage is TRBJ2-7; the D gene is possibly TRBD2 (6 bases). Germline V lookup: CDR1 MGHRA, CDR2 YSYEKL. The CDR3 consists of 18 residues. Trimming took off 4 bases at V and 0 bases at J, with 22 bases between the two ends. Written as DNA, the CDR3 is TGCGCCAGCAGCCTCCGTCCCGGGACTCTCGCAAACTCCTACGAGCAGTACTTC. This translates into CASSLRPGTLANSYEQYF.

The chain uses TRBV7-9 and TRBJ2-3; D ambiguous. CDR3 length equals 13 residues. Germline assignment: CDR1 SEHNR and CDR2 FQNEAQ (reference sequence). Deletions cut 2 bases from V and 3 bases from J, with 6 bases between. The CDR3 reads CASSLILTDTQYF. Written as DNA, the CDR3 is TGTGCCAGCAGCTTAATACTGACAGATACGCAGTATTTT.

In this sample, this clone turned up a few times. The DNA for the CDR3 is TGTGCCAGCAGCTTAGTACTAGCGGGGGCCTACGAGCAGTACTTC. Protein: CASSLVLAGAYEQYF. V and J are TRBV11-1 and TRBJ2-7, with 11 bases identical to TRBD2. Trimming cost V 1 base and J 2 bases; bases outside gene matches: 1. This CDR3 has 15 residues. Germline V gives CDR1 SGHAT, CDR2 FQDESV (reference sequence).

This clone was seen a single time. This chain joins TRBV11-3 and TRBJ2-2, with 8 bases matching TRBD1. Germline V gene lookup returns CDR1 SGHNT and CDR2 YENEEA. This CDR3 is built from 15 residues. The V and J ends lost 6 bases and 1 base, in that order; junction bases with no gene match: 4. DNA of the CDR3: TGTGCCAGCAGTCCCGGGACAGGGAACACCGGGGAGCTGTTTTTT. Translation: CASSPGTGNTGELFF.

The J gene is TRBJ2-1, the V gene TRBV28; 8 bases match TRBD2. The J segment lost 0 bases and the V segment lost 11 bases, leaving 18 bases of the junction unmatched. Looked up from germline, CDR1 is MDHEN and CDR2 is SYDVKM. The CDR3 loop spans 18 amino acids. CDR3 sequence (DNA): TGTGCCTCAACTAGGCGGGGGGCCTTTTCGAGCTCCTACAATGAGCAGTTCTTC. Amino acid sequence: CASTRRGAFSSSYNEQFF.

The rearrangement joins TRBV6-1 to TRBJ1-5, with TRBD1 as a possible D gene (5 bases). V lost 2 bases to trimming and J lost 4 bases, with 6 bases between them. The CDR3 contains 13 residues. Germline CDR1 is MNHNS and CDR2 is SASEGT. CDR3: CASSERGNQPQHF. CDR3 in DNA: TGTGCCAGCAGTGAAAGGGGAAATCAGCCCCAGCATTTT.

V usage is TRBV2 and J usage is TRBJ2-5; possibly TRBD1 for D (6 bases). Per germline, CDR1 SNHLY and CDR2 FYNNEI. V lost 8 bases to trimming and J lost 6 bases, with 22 bases between them. This CDR3 comprises 15 residues. Here the CDR3 reads CASDDRRSGIKTQYF. CDR3 bases: TGTGCCAGCGATGACAGGCGCTCAGGGATAAAGACCCAGTACTTC. The full variable domain, rest sourced from reference TRBV2 and TRBJ2-5, is EPEVTQTPSHQVTQMGQEVILRCVPISNHLYFYWYRQILGQKVEFLVSFYNNEISEKSEIFDDQFSVERPDGSNFTLKIRSTKLEDSAMYFCASDDRRSGIKTQYFGPGTRLLVL.

The V call is TRBV2, the J call TRBJ2-7; 7 nucleotides align to TRBD2. The V and J ends lost 10 bases and 2 bases, in that order; junction bases with no gene match: 14. Per the germline V gene, CDR1 is SNHLY and CDR2 is FYNNEI. The CDR3 loop spans 15 amino acids. The CDR3 sequence is CATTHRDYSTYEQYF. The DNA for the CDR3 is TGTGCCACCACTCACCGGGACTACTCAACCTACGAGCAGTACTTC.

A note on this clone: At one end, the junction sequence differs from germline, possibly due to a read error. The chain has TRBV7-7 and TRBJ1-3, with D perhaps TRBD1 (6 bases). CDR1 and CDR2 (germline): SSHAT, FNYEAQ (reference sequence). CDR3 size: 15 residues. In DNA form, the CDR3 reads TGTGCTAGCAGCTTAGAAGGGGGACCGGGAAACACCATATATTTT. It yields the protein CASSLEGGPGNTIYF.

This chain joins TRBV18 and TRBJ1-1, with 10 bases lining up with TRBD1. This CDR3 is 17 amino acids long. Germline assignment: CDR1 KGHSH and CDR2 LQKENI. Trimming at V came to 1 base and at J to 4 bases, leaving 9 bases not matched to a gene. The CDR3 loop reads CASSPRATDRGSTEAFF. DNA for the CDR3: TGTGCCAGCTCACCACGCGCCACGGACAGGGGGTCCACTGAAGCTTTCTTT.